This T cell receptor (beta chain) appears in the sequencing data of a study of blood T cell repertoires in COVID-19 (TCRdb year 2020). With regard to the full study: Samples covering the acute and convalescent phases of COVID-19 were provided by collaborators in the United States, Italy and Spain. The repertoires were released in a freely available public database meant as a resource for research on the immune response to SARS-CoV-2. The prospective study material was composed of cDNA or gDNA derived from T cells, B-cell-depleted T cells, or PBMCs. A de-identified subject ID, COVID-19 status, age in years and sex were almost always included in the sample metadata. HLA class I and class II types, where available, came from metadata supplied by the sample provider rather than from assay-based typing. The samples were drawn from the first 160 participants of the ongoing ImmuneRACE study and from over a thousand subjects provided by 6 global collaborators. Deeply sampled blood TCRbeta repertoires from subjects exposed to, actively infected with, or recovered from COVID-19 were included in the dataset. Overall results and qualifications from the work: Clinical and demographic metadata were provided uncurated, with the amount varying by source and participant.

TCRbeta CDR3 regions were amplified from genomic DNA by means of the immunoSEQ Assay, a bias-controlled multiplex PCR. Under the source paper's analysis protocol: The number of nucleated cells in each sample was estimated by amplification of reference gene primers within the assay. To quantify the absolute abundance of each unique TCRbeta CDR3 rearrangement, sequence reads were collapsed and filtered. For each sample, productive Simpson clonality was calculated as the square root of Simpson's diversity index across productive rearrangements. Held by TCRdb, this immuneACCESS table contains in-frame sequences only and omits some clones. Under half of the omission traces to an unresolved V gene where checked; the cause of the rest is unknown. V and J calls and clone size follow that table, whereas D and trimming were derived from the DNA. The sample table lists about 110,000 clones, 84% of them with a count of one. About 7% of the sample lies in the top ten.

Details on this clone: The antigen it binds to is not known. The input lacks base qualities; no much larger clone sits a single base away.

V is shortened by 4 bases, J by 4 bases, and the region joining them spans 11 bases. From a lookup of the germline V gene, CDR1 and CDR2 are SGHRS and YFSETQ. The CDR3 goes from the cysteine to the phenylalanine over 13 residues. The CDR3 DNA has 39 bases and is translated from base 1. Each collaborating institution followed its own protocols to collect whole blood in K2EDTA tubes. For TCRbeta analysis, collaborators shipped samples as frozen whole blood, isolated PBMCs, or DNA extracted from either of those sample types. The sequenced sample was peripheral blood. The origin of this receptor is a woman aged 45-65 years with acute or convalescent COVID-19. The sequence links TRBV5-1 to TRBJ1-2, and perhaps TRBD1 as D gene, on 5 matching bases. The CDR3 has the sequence CASSPTGGYGYTF. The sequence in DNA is TGCGCCAGCAGCCCGACCGGGGGCTATGGCTACACCTTC.